One TCR beta chain is described in this entry. Together with a sample-barcoded 5' primer, a J-beta primer mix was included in a second PCR lasting roughly 6 to 12 cycles. TCRdb re-derived calls from the 5' RACE reads in MiXCR, one entry per CDR3 protein. Here the sample spans more than 450,000 distinct CDR3 sequences, around 27% being singletons. The data belong to a study of blood T cells in healthy people across ages. CDR3 length: 16 amino acids. The V gene's germline CDR1 is MNHNS and CDR2 SASEGT. V was trimmed by 5 bases and J by 0 bases, leaving 15 bases between them. The same data also went into a second study, on T cells of mothers and their children. This second study notes: Nine systemically healthy Caucasian donors: three mothers, six children.

The sample was blood. This clonotype originated in a boy under 10 years old in good health. V usage is TRBV6-1 and J usage is TRBJ2-3, with a possible D match to TRBD1 (6 bases). The CDR3 protein is CASSRHRGQSTDTQYF. The CDR3 DNA reads TGTGCCAGCAGTCGACACAGAGGACAGAGCACAGATACGCAGTATTTT.